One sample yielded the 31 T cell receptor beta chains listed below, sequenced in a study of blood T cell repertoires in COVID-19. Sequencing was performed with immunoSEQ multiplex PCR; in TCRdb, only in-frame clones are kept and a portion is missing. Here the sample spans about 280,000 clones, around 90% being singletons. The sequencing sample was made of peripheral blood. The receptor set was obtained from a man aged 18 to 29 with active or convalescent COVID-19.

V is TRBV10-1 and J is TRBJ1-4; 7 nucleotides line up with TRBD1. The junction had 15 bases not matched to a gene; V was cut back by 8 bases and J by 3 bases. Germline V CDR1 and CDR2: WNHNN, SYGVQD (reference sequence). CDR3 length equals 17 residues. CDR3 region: CASACRQGEGSNEKLFF. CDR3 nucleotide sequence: TGCGCCAGCGCGTGCCGACAGGGAGAAGGTTCTAATGAAAAACTGTTTTTT.

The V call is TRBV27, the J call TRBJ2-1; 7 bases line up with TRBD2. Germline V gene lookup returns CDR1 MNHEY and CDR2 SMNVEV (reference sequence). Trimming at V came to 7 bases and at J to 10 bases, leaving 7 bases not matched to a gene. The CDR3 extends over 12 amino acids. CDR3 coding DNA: TGTGCCAGCACAATGCGGGGGAGGGAGCAGTTCTTC. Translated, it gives CASTMRGREQFF.

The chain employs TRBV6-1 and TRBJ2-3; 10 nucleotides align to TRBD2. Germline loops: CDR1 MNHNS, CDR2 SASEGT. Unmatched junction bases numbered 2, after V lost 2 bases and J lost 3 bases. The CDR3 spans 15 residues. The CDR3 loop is CASSELAGVTDTQYF. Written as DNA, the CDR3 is TGTGCCAGCAGTGAACTAGCGGGGGTTACAGATACGCAGTATTTT.

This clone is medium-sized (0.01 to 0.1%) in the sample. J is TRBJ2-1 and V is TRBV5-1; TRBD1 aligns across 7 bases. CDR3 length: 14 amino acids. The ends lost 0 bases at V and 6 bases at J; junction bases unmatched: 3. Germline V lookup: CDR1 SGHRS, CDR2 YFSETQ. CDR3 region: CASSLGDSINEQFF. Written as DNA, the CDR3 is TGCGCCAGCAGCTTGGGGGACAGTATCAATGAGCAGTTCTTC.

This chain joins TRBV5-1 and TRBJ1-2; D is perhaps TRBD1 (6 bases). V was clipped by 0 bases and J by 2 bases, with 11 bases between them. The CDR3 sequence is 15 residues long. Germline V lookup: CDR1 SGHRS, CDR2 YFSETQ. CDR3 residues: CASSLAQGGNYGYTF. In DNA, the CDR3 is TGCGCCAGCAGCTTGGCACAGGGTGGAAACTATGGCTACACCTTC.

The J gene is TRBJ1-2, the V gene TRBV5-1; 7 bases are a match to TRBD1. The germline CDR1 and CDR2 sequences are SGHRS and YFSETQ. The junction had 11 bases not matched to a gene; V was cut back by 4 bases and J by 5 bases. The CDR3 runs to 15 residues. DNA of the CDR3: TGCGCCAGCAGCCAAGACCCGGGACAGCTGTATGGCTACACCTTC. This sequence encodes CASSQDPGQLYGYTF.

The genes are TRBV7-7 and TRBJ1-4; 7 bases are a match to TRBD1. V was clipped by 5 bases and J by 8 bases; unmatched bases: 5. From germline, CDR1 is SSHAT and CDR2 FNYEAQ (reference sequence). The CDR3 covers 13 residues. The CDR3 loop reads CASSPIQGEKLFF. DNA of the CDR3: TGTGCCAGCAGCCCAATACAGGGGGAAAAACTGTTTTTT.

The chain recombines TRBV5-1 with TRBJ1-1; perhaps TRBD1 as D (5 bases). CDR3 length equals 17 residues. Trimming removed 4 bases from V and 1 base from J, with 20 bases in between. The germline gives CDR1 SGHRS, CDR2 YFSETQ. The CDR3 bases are TGCGCCAGCAGCCCGGAGGCAGGCGGGGCTGCGAACACTGAAGCTTTCTTT. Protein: CASSPEAGGAANTEAFF.

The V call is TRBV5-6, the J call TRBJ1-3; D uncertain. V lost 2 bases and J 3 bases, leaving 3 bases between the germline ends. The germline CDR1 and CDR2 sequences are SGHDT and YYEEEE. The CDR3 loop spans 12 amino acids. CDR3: CASSFFGNTIYF. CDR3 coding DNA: TGTGCCAGCAGCTTCTTTGGAAACACCATATATTTT.

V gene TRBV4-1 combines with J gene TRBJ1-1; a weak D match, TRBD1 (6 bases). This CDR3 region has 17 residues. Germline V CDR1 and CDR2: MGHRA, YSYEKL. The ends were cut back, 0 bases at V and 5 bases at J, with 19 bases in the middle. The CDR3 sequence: CASSQEVSRRGGTEAFF. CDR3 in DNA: TGCGCCAGCAGCCAAGAGGTTAGCCGGCGAGGGGGAACTGAAGCTTTCTTT.

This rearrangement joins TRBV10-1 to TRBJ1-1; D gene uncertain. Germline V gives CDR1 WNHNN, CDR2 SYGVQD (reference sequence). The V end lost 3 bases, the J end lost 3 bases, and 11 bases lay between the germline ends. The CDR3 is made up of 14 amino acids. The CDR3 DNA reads TGCGCCAGCAGTGACCCGGAGAATTACACTGAAGCTTTCTTT. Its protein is CASSDPENYTEAFF.

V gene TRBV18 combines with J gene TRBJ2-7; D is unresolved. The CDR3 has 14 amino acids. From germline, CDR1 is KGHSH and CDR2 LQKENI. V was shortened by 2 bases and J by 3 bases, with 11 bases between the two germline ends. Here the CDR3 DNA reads TGTGCCAGCTCACCAGAACAAGTAAGCTACGAGCAGTACTTC. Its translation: CASSPEQVSYEQYF.

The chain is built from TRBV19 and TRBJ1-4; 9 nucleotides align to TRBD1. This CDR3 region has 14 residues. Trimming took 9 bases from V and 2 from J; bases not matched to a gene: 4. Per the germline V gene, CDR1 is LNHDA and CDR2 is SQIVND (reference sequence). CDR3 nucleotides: TGTGCCAGCAACGACAGGGGGACTAATGAAAAACTGTTTTTT. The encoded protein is CASNDRGTNEKLFF.

The CDR3 protein is CASSQAQNTEAFF. As DNA, the CDR3 is TGCGCCAGCAGCCAAGCACAGAACACTGAAGCTTTCTTT. J is TRBJ1-1 and V is TRBV4-1; D not resolved. The CDR3 is 13 residues long. Germline-derived CDR1 and CDR2 are MGHRA and YSYEKL. Deletions cut 1 base from V and 1 base from J, with 4 bases between.

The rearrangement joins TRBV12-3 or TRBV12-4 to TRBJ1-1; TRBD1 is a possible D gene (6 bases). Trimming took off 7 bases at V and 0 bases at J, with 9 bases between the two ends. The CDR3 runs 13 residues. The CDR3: CASKQGLNTEAFF. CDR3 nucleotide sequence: TGTGCCAGCAAACAGGGCCTGAACACTGAAGCTTTCTTT.

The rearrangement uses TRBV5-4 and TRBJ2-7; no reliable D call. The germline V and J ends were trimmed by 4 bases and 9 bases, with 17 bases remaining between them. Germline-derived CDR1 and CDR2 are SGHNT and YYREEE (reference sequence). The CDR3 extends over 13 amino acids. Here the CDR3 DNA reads TGTGCCAGCAGCACCACCCTCCAAGTCGGGCAGTACTTC. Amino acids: CASSTTLQVGQYF.

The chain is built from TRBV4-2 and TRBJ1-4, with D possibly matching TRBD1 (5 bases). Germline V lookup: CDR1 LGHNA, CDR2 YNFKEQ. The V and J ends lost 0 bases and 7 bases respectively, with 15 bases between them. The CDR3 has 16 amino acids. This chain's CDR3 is CASSQDRQNLIEKLFF. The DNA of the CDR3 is TGTGCCAGCAGCCAAGATCGACAGAACCTCATTGAAAAACTGTTTTTT.

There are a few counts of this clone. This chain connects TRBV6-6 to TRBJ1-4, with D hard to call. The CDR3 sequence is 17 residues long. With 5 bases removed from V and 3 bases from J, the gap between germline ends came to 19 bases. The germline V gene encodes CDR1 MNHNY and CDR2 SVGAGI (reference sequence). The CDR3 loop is CASSPSGPAGANEKLFF. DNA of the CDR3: TGTGCCAGCAGTCCATCGGGTCCGGCAGGTGCTAATGAAAAACTGTTTTTT.

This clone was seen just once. DNA for the CDR3: TGTGCCAGCAGTTCGGGACAGGGGACTGGAAACACCATATATTTT. It codes for CASSSGQGTGNTIYF. The genes are TRBV2 and TRBJ1-3; 10 bases agree with TRBD1. CDR1 is SNHLY and CDR2 is FYNNEI in the germline V gene. The length of the CDR3 is 15 residues. Losses at the gene ends were 5 bases for V and 2 bases for J; bases not matched to a gene: 3.

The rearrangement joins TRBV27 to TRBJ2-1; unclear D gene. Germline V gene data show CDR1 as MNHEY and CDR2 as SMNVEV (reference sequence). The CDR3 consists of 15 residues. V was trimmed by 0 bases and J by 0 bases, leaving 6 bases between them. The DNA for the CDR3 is TGTGCCAGCAGTTTATCCCCGAGCTCCTACAATGAGCAGTTCTTC. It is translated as CASSLSPSSYNEQFF.

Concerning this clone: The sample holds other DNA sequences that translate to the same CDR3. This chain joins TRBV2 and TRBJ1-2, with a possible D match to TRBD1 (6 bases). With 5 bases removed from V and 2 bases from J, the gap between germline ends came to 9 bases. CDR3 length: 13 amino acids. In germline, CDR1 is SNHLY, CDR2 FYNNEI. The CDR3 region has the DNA TGTGCCAGCAGTTTAACAGGGAACTATGGCTACACCTTC. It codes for CASSLTGNYGYTF.

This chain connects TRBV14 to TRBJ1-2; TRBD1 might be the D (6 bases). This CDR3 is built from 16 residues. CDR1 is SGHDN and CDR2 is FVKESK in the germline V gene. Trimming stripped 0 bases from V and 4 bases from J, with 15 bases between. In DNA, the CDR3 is TGTGCCAGCAGCCAAGATTCCCTCACAGGGATCTATGGCTACACCTTC. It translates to CASSQDSLTGIYGYTF.

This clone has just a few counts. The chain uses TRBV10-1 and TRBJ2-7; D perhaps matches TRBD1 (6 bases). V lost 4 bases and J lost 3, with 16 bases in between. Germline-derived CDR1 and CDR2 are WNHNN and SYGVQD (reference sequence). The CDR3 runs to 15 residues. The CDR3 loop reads CASSGILTGFYEQYF. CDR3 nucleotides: TGCGCCAGCAGTGGGATATTGACAGGATTCTACGAGCAGTACTTC.

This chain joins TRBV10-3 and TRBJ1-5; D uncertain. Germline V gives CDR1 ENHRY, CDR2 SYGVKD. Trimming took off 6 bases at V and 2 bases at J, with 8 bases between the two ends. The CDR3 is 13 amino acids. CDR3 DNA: TGTGCCATCAGGGCTGAGGGCAATCAGCCCCAGCATTTT. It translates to CAIRAEGNQPQHF.

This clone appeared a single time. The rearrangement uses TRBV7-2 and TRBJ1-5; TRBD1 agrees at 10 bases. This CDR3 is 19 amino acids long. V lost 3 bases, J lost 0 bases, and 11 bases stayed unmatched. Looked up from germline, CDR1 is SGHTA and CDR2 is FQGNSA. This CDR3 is CASSFSTGTGVYSNQPQHF. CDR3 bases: TGTGCCAGCAGCTTCTCGACCGGGACAGGGGTCTATAGCAATCAGCCCCAGCATTTT. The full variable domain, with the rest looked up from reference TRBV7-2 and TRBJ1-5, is GAGVSQSPSNKVTEKGKDVELRCDPISGHTALYWYRQSLGQGLEFLIYFQGNSAPDKSGLPSDRFSAERTGGSVSTLTIQRTQQEDSAVYLCASSFSTGTGVYSNQPQHFGDGTRLSIL.

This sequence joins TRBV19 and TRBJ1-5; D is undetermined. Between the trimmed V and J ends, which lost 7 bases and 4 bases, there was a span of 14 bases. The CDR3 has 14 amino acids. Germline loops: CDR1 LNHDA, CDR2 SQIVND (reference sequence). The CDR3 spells CASNPWPSNQPQHF. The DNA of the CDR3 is TGTGCCAGTAATCCTTGGCCTTCTAATCAGCCCCAGCATTTT.

The CDR3 sequence is CASSSGGNSPLHF. Written as DNA, the CDR3 is TGTGCCAGCTCATCCGGGGGGAATTCACCCCTCCACTTT. The rearrangement links TRBV18 to TRBJ1-6; D might be TRBD1 (5 bases). The V and J ends lost 5 bases and 7 bases respectively, with 9 bases between them. This CDR3 spans 13 amino acids. The germline V gene encodes CDR1 KGHSH and CDR2 LQKENI.

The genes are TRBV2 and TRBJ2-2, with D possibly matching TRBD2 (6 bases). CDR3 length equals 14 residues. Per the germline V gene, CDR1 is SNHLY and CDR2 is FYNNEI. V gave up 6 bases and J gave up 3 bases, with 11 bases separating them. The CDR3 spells CASSAGSYTGELFF. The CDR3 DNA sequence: TGTGCCAGCAGCGCCGGGAGCTACACCGGGGAGCTGTTTTTT.

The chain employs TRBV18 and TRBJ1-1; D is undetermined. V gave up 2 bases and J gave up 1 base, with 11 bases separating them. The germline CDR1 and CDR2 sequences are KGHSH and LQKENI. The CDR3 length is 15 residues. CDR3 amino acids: CASSPADTKNTEAFF. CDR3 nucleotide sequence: TGTGCCAGCTCACCAGCCGACACAAAGAACACTGAAGCTTTCTTT.

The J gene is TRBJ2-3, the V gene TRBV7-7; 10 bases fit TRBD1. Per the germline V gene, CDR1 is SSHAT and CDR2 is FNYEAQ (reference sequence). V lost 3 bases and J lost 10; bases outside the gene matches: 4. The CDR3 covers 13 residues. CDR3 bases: TGTGCCAGCAGCTTGGGACAGGGGATACCGCAGTATTTT. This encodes CASSLGQGIPQYF.

The CDR3 DNA reads TGTGCCAGCAGCTTCCCCTCCGAGCGGGGGGGCACAGATACGCAGTATTTT. Amino acid sequence: CASSFPSERGGTDTQYF. This sequence joins TRBV7-6 and TRBJ2-3; 9 nucleotides match TRBD2. Trimming cost V 3 bases and J 1 base; bases outside gene matches: 8. The CDR3 is 17 residues long. Germline lookup yields CDR1 SGHVS and CDR2 FNYEAQ. Looking up the rest from reference TRBV7-6 and TRBJ2-3 gives the full variable domain: GAGVSQSPRYKVTKRGQDVALRCDPISGHVSLYWYRQALGQGPEFLTYFNYEAQQDKSGLPNDRFSAERPEGSISTLTIQRTEQRDSAMYRCASSFPSERGGTDTQYFGPGTRLTVL.